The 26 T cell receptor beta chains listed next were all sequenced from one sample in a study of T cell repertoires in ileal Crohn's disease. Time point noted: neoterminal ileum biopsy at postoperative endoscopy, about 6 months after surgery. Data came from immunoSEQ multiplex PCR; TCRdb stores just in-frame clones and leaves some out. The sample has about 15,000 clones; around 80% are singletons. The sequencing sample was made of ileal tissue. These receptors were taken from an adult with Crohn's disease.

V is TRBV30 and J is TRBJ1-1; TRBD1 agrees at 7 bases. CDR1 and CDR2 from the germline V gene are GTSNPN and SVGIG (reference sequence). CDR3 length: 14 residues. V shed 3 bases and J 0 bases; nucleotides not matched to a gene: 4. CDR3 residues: CAWRAGTVNTEAFF. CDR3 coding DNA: TGTGCCTGGAGGGCCGGGACAGTGAACACTGAAGCTTTCTTT.

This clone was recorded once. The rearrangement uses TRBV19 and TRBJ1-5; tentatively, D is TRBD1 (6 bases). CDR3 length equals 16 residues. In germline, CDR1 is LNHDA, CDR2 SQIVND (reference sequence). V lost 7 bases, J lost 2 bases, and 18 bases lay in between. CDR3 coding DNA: TGTGCCAGTACCCCAAAGGGGGATTTGGGCAATCAGCCCCAGCATTTT. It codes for CASTPKGDLGNQPQHF.

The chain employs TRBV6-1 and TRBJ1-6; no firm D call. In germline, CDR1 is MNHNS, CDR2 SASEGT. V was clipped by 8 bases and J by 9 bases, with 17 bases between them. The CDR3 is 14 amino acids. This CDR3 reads CASGVYELGSPLHF. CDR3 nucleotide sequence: TGTGCCAGCGGGGTGTACGAACTCGGTTCACCCCTCCACTTT.

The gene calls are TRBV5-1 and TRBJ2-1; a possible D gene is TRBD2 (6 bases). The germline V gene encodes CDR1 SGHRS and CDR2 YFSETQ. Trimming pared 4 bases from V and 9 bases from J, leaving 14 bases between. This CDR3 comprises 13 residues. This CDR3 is CASSPGPEGEQFF. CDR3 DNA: TGCGCCAGCAGCCCCGGACCGGAGGGTGAGCAGTTCTTC.

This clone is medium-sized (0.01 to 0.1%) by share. DNA of the CDR3: TGTGCCAGTAGAAGGGTCCTGTTGGTCCCTAATGAAAAACTGTTTTTT. It codes for CASRRVLLVPNEKLFF. The chain combines TRBV19 with TRBJ1-4; D is undetermined. Trimming removed 6 bases from V and 3 bases from J, with 17 bases in between. There are 16 residues in the CDR3. Germline CDR1 and CDR2: LNHDA and SQIVND (reference sequence).

CDR3 in amino acids: CASSLWFGEQFF. DNA for the CDR3: TGTGCCAGCAGCTTGTGGTTTGGGGAGCAGTTCTTC. The chain couples TRBV5-4 to TRBJ2-1; D unclear. Germline V CDR1 and CDR2: SGHNT, YYREEE (reference sequence). The CDR3 loop spans 12 amino acids. Between the trimmed V and J ends, which lost 1 base and 10 bases, there was a span of 9 bases.

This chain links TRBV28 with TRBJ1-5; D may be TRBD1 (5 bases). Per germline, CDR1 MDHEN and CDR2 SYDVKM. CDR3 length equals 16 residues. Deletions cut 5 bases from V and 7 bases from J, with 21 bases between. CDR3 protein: CASSLWGEGSGQPQHF. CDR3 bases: TGTGCCAGCAGTCTGTGGGGGGAGGGGTCCGGGCAGCCCCAGCATTTT.

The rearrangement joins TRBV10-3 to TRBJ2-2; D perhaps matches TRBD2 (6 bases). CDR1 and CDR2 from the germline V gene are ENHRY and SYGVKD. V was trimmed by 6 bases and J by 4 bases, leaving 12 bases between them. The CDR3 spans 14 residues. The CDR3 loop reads CAIRSGEVTGELFF. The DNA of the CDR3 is TGTGCCATCAGGTCGGGGGAGGTCACCGGGGAGCTGTTTTTT.

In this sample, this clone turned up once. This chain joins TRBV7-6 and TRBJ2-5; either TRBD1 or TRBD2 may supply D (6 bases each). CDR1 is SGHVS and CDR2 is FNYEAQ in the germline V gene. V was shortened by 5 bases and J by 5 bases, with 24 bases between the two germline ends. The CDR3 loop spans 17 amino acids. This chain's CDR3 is CASSPLGGGPTQETQYF. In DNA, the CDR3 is TGTGCCAGCAGCCCCCTCGGGGGCGGGCCGACCCAGGAGACCCAGTACTTC. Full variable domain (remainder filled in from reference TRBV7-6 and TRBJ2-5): GAGVSQSPRYKVTKRGQDVALRCDPISGHVSLYWYRQALGQGPEFLTYFNYEAQQDKSGLPNDRFSAERPEGSISTLTIQRTEQRDSAMYRCASSPLGGGPTQETQYFGPGTRLLVL.

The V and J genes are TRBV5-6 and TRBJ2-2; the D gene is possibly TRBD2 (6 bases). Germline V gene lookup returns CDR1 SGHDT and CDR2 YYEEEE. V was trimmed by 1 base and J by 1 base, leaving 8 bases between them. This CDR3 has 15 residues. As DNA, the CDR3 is TGTGCCAGCAGCTTGAATAGCGGGAACACCGGGGAGCTGTTTTTT. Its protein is CASSLNSGNTGELFF.

CDR3 sequence (DNA): TGTGCCAGCTCACCACCGGGACAGACCTATCAGCCCCAGCATTTT. Its protein product is CASSPPGQTYQPQHF. This chain joins TRBV18 and TRBJ1-5, with TRBD1 matching 7 bases. V dropped 0 bases and J dropped 5; count of bases not matched to a gene: 4. Per the germline V gene, CDR1 is KGHSH and CDR2 is LQKENI. There are 15 residues in the CDR3.

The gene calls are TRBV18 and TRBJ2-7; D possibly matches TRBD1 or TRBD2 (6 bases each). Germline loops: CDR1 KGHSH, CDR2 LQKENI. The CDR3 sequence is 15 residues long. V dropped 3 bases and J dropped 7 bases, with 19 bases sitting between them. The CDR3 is CASSPPGLGTSEQYF. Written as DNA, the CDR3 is TGTGCCAGCTCACCCCCGGGACTGGGGACAAGTGAGCAGTACTTC.

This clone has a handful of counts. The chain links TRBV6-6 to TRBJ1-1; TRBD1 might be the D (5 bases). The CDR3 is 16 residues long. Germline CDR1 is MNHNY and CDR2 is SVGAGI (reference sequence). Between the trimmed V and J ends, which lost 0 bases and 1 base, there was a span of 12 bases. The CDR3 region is CASSYSTGHTNTEAFF. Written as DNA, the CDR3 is TGTGCCAGCAGTTACTCCACAGGACACACGAACACTGAAGCTTTCTTT.

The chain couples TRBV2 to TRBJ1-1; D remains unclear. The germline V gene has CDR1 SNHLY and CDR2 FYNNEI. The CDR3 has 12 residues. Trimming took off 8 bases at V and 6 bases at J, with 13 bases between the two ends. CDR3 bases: TGTGCCAGCCGCGCTGAGGGAGCTGAAGCTTTCTTT. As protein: CASRAEGAEAFF. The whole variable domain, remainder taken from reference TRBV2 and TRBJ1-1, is EPEVTQTPSHQVTQMGQEVILRCVPISNHLYFYWYRQILGQKVEFLVSFYNNEISEKSEIFDDQFSVERPDGSNFTLKIRSTKLEDSAMYFCASRAEGAEAFFGQGTRLTVV.

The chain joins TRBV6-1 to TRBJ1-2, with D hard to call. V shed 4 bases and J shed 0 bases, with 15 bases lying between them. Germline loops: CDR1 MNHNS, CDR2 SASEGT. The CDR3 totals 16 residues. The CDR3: CASSVGRDPPNYGYTF. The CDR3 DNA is TGTGCCAGCAGTGTAGGGCGGGATCCTCCTAACTATGGCTACACCTTC.

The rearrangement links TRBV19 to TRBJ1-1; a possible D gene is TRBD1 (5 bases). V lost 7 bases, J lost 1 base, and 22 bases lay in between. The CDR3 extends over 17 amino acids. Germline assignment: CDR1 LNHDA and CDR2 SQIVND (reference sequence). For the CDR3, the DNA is TGTGCCAGTACCTATATCCCCGGGACTTTCTCGAACACTGAAGCTTTCTTT. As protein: CASTYIPGTFSNTEAFF. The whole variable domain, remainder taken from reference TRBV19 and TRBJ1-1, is DGGITQSPKYLFRKEGQNVTLSCEQNLNHDAMYWYRQDPGQGLRLIYYSQIVNDFQKGDIAEGYSVSREKKESFPLTVTSAQKNPTAFYLCASTYIPGTFSNTEAFFGQGTRLTVV.

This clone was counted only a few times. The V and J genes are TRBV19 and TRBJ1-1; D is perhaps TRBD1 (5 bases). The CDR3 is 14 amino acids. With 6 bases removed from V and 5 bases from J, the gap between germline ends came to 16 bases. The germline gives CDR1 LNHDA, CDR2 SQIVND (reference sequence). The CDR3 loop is CASSQGGGKTEAFF. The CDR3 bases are TGTGCCAGTAGCCAGGGAGGAGGCAAAACTGAAGCTTTCTTT.

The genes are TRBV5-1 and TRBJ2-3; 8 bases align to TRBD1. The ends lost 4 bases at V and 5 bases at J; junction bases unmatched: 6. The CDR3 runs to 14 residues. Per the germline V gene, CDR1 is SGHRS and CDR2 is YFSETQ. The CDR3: CASSPGQGLDTQYF. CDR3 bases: TGCGCCAGCAGCCCCGGACAGGGCTTAGATACGCAGTATTTT.

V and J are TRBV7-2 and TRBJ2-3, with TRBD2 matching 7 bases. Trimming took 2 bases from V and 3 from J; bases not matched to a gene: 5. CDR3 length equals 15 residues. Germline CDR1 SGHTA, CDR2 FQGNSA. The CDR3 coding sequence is TGTGCCAGCAGCTTACTCCCAGCGGGGACAGATACGCAGTATTTT. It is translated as CASSLLPAGTDTQYF. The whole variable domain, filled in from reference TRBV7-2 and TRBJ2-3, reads GAGVSQSPSNKVTEKGKDVELRCDPISGHTALYWYRQSLGQGLEFLIYFQGNSAPDKSGLPSDRFSAERTGGSVSTLTIQRTQQEDSAVYLCASSLLPAGTDTQYFGPGTRLTVL.

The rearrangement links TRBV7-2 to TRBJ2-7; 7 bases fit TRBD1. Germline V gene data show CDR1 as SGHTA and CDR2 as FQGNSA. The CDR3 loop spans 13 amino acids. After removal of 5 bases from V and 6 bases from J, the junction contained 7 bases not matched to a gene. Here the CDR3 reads CASSPGQVREQYF. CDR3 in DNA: TGTGCCAGCAGCCCCGGACAGGTTCGCGAGCAGTACTTC.

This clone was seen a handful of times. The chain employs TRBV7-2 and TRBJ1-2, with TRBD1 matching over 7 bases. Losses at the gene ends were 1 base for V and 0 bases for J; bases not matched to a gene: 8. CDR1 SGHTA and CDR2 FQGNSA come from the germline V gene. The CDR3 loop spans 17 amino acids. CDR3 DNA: TGTGCCAGCAGCTTAGATCATGGGACAGTATCTAACTATGGCTACACCTTC. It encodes CASSLDHGTVSNYGYTF.

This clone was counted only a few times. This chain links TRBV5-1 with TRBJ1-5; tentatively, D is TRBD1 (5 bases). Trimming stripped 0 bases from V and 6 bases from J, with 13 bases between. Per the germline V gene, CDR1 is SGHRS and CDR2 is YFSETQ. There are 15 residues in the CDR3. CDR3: CASSLDPGLAQPQHF. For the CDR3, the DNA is TGCGCCAGCAGCTTGGACCCAGGGTTGGCTCAGCCCCAGCATTTT.

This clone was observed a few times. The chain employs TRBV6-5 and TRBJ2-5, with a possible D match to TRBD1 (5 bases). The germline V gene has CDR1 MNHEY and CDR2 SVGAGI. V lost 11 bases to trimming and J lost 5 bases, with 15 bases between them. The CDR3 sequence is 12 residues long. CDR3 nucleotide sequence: TGTGCCTGTCGGCAGGGTAGCGAGACCCAGTACTTC. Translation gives CACRQGSETQYF.

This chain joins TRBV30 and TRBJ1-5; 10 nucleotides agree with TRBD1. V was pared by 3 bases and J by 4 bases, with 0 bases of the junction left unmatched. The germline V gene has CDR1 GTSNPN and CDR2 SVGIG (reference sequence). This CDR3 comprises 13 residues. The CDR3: CAWRGQGNQPQHF. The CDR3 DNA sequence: TGTGCCTGGAGGGGACAGGGGAATCAGCCCCAGCATTTT.

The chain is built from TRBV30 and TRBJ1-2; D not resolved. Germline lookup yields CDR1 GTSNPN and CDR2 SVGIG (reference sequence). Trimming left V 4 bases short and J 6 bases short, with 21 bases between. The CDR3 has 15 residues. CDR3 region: CAWTPWSGSKNGYTF. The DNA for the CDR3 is TGTGCCTGGACCCCTTGGTCGGGGTCTAAGAATGGCTACACCTTC.

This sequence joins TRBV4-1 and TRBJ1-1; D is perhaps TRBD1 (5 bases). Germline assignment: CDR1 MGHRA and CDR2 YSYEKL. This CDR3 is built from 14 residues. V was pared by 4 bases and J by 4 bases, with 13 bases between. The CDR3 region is CASSLLGQGTEAFF. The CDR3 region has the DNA TGCGCCAGCAGCCTACTCGGTCAGGGCACTGAAGCTTTCTTT.